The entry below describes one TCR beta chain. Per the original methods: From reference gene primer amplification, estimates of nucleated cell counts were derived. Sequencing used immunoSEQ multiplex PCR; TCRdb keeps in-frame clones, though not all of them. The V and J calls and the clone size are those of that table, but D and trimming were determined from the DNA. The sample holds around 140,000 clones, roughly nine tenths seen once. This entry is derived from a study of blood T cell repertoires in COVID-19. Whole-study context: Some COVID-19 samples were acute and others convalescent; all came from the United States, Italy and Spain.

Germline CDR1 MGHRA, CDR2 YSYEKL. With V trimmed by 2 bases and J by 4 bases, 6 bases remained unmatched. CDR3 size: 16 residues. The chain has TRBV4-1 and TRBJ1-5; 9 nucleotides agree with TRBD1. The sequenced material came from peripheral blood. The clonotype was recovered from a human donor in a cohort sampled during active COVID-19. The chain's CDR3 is CASSQLDRGGNQPQHF. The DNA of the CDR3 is TGCGCCAGCAGCCAACTGGACAGGGGAGGGAATCAGCCCCAGCATTTT.